This TCR beta chain was obtained from a study of T cells in Graves' hyperthyroidism and ophthalmopathy. Study findings and constraints: Blood also contained most expanded thyroid clonotypes above 0.001.

V lost 4 bases to trimming and J lost 6 bases; unmatched junction nucleotides: 6. Germline CDR1 and CDR2: DFQATT and SNEGSKA (reference sequence). The CDR3 loop spans 14 amino acids. This clonotype appeared many times. What it binds is not known. Amplification of TCR beta CDR3 regions used RNA as the template. A first-round RT-PCR of the TCR CDR3 used the HTBI primer set. TCRdb re-called the multiplex PCR reads with MiXCR, one entry per CDR3 protein. Of 350,000 to 500,000 distinct CDR3 sequences listed, roughly 13% were seen once; the top ten hold more than 4.5%. Diagnosis of hyperthyroidism was new in patients aged 18 to 65, and its duration was under 2 months. Using less than 12 ml of fresh peripheral blood, PBMCs were prepared.

The source of this sequence is a woman aged 18 to 35 with Graves' hyperthyroidism. J is TRBJ1-5 and V is TRBV20-1, with 10 bases identical to TRBD1. Sequences were obtained from blood. For the CDR3, the DNA is TGCAGTGCTACCGGGACAGGGGAAGTTCAGCCCCAGCATTTT. It translates to CSATGTGEVQPQHF.